This T cell receptor beta chain emerged from a study of blood T cell repertoires in COVID-19. Looking at the study overall: The cDNA or gDNA used as material had been derived from T cells, B-cell-depleted T cells, or PBMCs.

Per the original methods: Amplified reference gene primers provided the basis for estimating nucleated cell counts. Here immunoSEQ multiplex PCR was the method, and the copy in TCRdb shows in-frame clones only, minus some. The DNA was the basis for D and trimming; V, J and clone size are from that table. The table has about 320,000 clones, about 87% seen once. Germline-derived CDR1 and CDR2 are SGHDT and YYEEEE. Trimming left V 5 bases short and J 5 bases short, with 13 bases between. The CDR3 has 13 amino acids. Cohort assignment relied on participant-reported clinical history. Two negative PCRs, clearance, or symptom resolution were required of recovered Cohort 3 donors.

This clonotype was sampled from a man aged 25 to 40 who had recovered from COVID-19. The sample consisted of PBMCs or T cells enriched from blood (not recorded which). The rearrangement links TRBV5-6 to TRBJ2-5; TRBD2 is a possible D gene (6 bases). CDR3 sequence: CASRPGRGETQYF. In nucleotides, the CDR3 is TGTGCCAGCAGACCCGGCCGGGGGGAGACCCAGTACTTC.